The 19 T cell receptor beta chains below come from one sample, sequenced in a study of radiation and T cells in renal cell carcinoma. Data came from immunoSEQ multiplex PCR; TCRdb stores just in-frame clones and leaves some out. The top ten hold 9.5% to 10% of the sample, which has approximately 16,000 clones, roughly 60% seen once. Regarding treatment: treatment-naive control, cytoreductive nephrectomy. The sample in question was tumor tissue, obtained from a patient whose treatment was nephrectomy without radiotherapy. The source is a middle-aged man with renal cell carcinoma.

CDR3 nucleotide sequence: TGCGCCAGCAGCCAAGTTCATGAGCAGTTCTTC. It yields the protein CASSQVHEQFF. The rearrangement joins TRBV4-1 to TRBJ2-1; D is undetermined. From germline, CDR1 is MGHRA and CDR2 YSYEKL. This CDR3 has 11 residues. V dropped 1 base and J dropped 8 bases, with 3 bases sitting between them.

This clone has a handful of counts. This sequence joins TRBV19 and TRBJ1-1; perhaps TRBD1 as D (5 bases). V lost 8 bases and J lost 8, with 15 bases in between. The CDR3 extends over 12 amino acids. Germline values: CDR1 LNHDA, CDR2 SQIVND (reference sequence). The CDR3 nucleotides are TGTGCCAGTCAGGCCGGGGACGTCGAAGCTTTCTTT. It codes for CASQAGDVEAFF.

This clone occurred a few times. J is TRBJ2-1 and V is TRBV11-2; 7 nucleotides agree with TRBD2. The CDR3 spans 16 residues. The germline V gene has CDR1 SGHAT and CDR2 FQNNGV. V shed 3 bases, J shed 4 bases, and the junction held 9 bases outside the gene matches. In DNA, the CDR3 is TGTGCCAGCAGCTTCTGGGAGGGGACTACATACAATGAGCAGTTCTTC. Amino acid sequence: CASSFWEGTTYNEQFF.

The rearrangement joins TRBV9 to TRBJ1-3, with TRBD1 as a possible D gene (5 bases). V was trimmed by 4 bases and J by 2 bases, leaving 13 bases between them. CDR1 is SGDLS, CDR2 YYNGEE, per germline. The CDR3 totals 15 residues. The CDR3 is CASSSGGAPGNTIYF. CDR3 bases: TGTGCCAGCAGCTCAGGAGGGGCGCCTGGAAACACCATATATTTT.

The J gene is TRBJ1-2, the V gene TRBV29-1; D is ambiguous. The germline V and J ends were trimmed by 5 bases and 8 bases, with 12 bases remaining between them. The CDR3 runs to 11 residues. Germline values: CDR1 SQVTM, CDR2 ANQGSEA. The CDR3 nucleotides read TGCAGCGTTCTAAACACGGGGGGCTACACCTTC. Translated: CSVLNTGGYTF.

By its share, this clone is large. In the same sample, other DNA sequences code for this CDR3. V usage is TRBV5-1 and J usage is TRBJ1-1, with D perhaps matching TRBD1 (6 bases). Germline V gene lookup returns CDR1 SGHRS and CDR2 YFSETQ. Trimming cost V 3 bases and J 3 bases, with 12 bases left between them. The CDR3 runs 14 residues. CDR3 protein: CASSSGGGYTEAFF. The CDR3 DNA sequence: TGCGCCAGCAGCTCGGGAGGGGGATACACTGAAGCTTTCTTT. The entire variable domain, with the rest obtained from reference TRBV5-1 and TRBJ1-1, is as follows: KAGVTQTPRYLIKTRGQQVTLSCSPISGHRSVSWYQQTPGQGLQFLFEYFSETQRNKGNFPGRFSGRQFSNSRSEMNVSTLELGDSALYLCASSSGGGYTEAFFGQGTRLTVV.

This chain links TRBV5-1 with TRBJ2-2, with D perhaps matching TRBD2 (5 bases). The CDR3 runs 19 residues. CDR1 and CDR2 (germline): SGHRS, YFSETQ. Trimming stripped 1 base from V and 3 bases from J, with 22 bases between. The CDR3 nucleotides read TGCGCCAGCAGCTTGTCAGACCTGGTCGGGGTTTCCTACACCGGGGAGCTGTTTTTT. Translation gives CASSLSDLVGVSYTGELFF.

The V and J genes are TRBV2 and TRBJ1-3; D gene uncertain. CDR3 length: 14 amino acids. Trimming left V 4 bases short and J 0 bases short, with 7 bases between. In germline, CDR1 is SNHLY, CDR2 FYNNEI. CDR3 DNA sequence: TGTGCCAGCAGTGTACAGAGCTCTGGAAACACCATATATTTT. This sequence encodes CASSVQSSGNTIYF.

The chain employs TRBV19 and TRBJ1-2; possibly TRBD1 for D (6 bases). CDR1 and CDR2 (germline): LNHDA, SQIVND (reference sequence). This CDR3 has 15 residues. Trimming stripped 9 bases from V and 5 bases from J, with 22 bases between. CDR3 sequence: CASGDGGRGRYGYTF. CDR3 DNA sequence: TGTGCCAGCGGGGACGGGGGGCGCGGGAGGTATGGCTACACCTTC.

The DNA for the CDR3 is TGCGCCAGCAGCTCAGGGGAGACCACTGAAGCTTTCTTT. This encodes CASSSGETTEAFF. This chain joins TRBV5-1 and TRBJ1-1; perhaps TRBD1 as D (6 bases). CDR1 SGHRS and CDR2 YFSETQ come from the germline V gene. Trimming left V 3 bases short and J 4 bases short, with 10 bases between. The CDR3 length is 13 residues.

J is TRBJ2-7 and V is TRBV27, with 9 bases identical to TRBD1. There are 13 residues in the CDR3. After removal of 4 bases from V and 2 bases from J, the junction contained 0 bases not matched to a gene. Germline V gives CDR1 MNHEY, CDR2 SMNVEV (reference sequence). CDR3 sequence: CASSWTGAYEQYF. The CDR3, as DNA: TGTGCCAGCAGTTGGACAGGGGCCTACGAGCAGTACTTC.

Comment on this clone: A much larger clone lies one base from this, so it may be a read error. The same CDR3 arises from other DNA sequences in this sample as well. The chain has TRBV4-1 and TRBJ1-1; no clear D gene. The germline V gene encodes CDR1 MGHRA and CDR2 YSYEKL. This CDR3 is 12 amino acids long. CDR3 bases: TGCGCCAGCAGTCAAGGCGGCGCTGAAGCTTTCTTT. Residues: CASSQGGAEAFF.

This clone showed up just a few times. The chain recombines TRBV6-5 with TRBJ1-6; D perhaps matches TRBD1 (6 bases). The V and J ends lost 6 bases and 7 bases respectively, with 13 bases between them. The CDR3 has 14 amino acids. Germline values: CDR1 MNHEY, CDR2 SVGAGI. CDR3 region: CASRTHRENSPLHF. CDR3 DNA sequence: TGTGCCAGCAGGACCCACAGGGAGAATTCACCCCTCCACTTT.

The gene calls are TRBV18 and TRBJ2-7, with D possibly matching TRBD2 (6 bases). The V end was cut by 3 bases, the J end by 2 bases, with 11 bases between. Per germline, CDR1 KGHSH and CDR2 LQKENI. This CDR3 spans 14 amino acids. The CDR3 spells CASSPPGGPYEQYF. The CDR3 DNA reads TGTGCCAGCTCACCCCCCGGGGGTCCCTACGAGCAGTACTTC.

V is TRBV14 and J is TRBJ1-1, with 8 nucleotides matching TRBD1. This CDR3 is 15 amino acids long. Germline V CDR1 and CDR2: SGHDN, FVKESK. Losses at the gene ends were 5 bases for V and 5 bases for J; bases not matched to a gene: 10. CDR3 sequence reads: CASSRPGQGWTEAFF. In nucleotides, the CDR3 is TGTGCCAGCAGCAGACCTGGACAGGGATGGACTGAAGCTTTCTTT.

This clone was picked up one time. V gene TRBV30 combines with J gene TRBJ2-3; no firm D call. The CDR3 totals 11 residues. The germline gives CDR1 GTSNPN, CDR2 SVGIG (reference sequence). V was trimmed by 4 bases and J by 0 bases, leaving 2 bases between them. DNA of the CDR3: TGTGCCTGGACAAGCACAGATACGCAGTATTTT. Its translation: CAWTSTDTQYF.

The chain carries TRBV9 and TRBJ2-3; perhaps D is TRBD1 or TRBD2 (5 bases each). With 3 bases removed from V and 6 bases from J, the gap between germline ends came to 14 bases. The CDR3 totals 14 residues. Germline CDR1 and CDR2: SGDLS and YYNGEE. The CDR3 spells CASSAAGTGDTQYF. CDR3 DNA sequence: TGTGCCAGCAGCGCCGCCGGGACCGGGGATACGCAGTATTTT.

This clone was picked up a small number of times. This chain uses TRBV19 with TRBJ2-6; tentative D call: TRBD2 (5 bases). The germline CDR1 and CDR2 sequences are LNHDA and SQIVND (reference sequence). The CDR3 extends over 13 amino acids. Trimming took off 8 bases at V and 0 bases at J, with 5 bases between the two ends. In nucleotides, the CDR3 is TGTGCCAGTGGGAGCTCTGGGGCCAACGTCCTGACTTTC. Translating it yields CASGSSGANVLTF.

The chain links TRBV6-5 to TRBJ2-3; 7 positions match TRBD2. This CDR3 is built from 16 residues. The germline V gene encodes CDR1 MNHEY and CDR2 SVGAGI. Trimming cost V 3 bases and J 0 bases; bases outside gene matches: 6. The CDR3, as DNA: TGTGCCAGCAGTTATTGGGGGGGGTTAAGCACAGATACGCAGTATTTT. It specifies CASSYWGGLSTDTQYF.